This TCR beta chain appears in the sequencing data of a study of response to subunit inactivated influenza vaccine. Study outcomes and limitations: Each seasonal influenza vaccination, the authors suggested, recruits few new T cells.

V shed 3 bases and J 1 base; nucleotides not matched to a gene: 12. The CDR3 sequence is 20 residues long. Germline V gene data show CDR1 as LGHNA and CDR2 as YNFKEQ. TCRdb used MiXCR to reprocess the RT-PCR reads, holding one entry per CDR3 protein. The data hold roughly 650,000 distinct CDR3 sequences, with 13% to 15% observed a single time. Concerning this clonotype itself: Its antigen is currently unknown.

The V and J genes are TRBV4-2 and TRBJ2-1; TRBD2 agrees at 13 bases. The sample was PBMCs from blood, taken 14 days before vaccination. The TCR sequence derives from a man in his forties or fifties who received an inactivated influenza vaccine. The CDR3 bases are TGTGCCAGCAGCCATCCTGGACTAGCGGGAGAGAAACGGTCCTACAATGAGCAGTTCTTC. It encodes CASSHPGLAGEKRSYNEQFF.